This TCR beta chain originates from a study of blood T cell repertoires in COVID-19. Study context: The United States, Italy and Spain were the sources of the acute and convalescent COVID-19 samples. In each case, the material was cDNA or gDNA derived from T cells, B-cell-depleted T cells, or PBMCs.

Trimming shortened V by 2 bases and J by 3 bases, and 11 bases separated the two germline ends. Germline values: CDR1 WSHSY, CDR2 SAAADI. The CDR3 runs to 15 residues. Per the authors' pipeline: Reference gene primer amplification yielded estimated nucleated cell counts. Assay: immunoSEQ multiplex PCR; the TCRdb copy retains only in-frame clones and omits some. For V, J and clone size, that table is used; D and trimming come from the DNA. The sample carries 200,000 to 250,000 clones, 80% to 90% recorded once. Material: peripheral blood. This TCR came from a man over 45 with acute or convalescent COVID-19. The chain has TRBV10-2 and TRBJ1-5; maybe TRBD1 (5 bases). As DNA, the CDR3 is TGCGCCAGCAGTGAGACCGGGACTAACAATCAGCCCCAGCATTTT. Translation: CASSETGTNNQPQHF.